These 23 T cell receptor beta chains were all obtained from the same sample, sequenced in a study of vaccination and CD4 T cells after COVID-19 (dated by TCRdb to the early 2020s). The treatment or condition label on this specimen signifies: approximately 10-day PBMC culture with coronavirus spike peptide pools or control peptides (ViraFEST assay). No cognate antigen is known for these TCRs. Library preparation was by PCR. Sequencing relied on an Illumina iSeq 100. At the Johns Hopkins FTIC core, DNA from the cultured CD4+ T cells underwent TCR sequencing with the Oncomine TCR Beta short-read assay. TCRdb trimmed the raw reads at Q25, called clones with MiXCR and kept productive beta chains. Each CDR3 protein gets just one entry, which takes the most common genes and DNA from the rows behind it. This sample is represented by more than 10,000 distinct CDR3 sequences; less than 80% of them were singletons. The top ten constitute about 12% of the sample.

Sequencing was carried out using CD4+ T cells from blood, cultured in vitro. The receptors stem from a human donor who had recovered from COVID-19.

This clonotype was counted between two and nine times. This chain joins TRBV2 and TRBJ2-3; the match to TRBD2 covers 8 bases. The germline gives CDR1 SNHLY, CDR2 FYNNEI. V lost 4 bases, J lost 5 bases, and 5 bases stayed unmatched. CDR3 size: 14 residues. As DNA, the CDR3 is TGTGCCAGCAGTGGACTAGCGCCAGTAGATACGCAGTATTTT. As protein: CASSGLAPVDTQYF.

The chain recombines TRBV10-3 with TRBJ1-6, with unresolved D. Trimming took off 0 bases at V and 11 bases at J, with 23 bases between the two ends. The CDR3 contains 18 residues. CDR1 ENHRY and CDR2 SYGVKD come from the germline V gene. The CDR3, as DNA: TGTGCCATCAGTGAGTCTTTGTTACGGCAACTTGTTCGGGCACCCCTCCACTTT. Protein product: CAISESLLRQLVRAPLHF.

The chain couples TRBV20-1 to TRBJ1-1; TRBD1 matches 8 bases. This CDR3 contains 16 residues. The trim removed 5 bases at V and 0 bases at J, leaving 11 bases unmatched. Germline values: CDR1 DFQATT, CDR2 SNEGSKA (reference sequence). This chain's CDR3 is CSAGPGQVFMNTEAFF. The CDR3, as DNA: TGCAGTGCTGGACCGGGACAGGTTTTCATGAACACTGAAGCTTTCTTT.

The gene calls are TRBV6-4 and TRBJ2-3; D is possibly TRBD2 (6 bases). CDR3 length: 13 residues. The V and J ends lost 0 bases and 9 bases respectively, with 10 bases between them. Germline V gene lookup returns CDR1 MRHNA and CDR2 SNTAGT. The CDR3 spells CASSDSSGSTQYF. The DNA for the CDR3 is TGTGCCAGCAGTGACTCTTCCGGGAGCACGCAGTATTTT.

The CDR3 DNA sequence: TGTGCCAGCAGTTTTGCTATCCGCTATGGCTACACCTTC. This translates into CASSFAIRYGYTF. This rearrangement joins TRBV28 to TRBJ1-2; D not certain. The CDR3 covers 13 residues. Germline CDR1 is MDHEN and CDR2 is SYDVKM. The germline V and J ends were trimmed by 3 bases and 4 bases, with 9 bases remaining between them.

This clonotype was counted a few times. This sequence joins TRBV7-9 and TRBJ1-1; no reliable D call. Germline lookup yields CDR1 SEHNR and CDR2 FQNEAQ (reference sequence). Trimming took 1 base from V and 8 from J, leaving 8 bases between them. CDR3 length equals 12 residues. The CDR3 loop is CASSLGEGEAFF. The DNA for the CDR3 is TGTGCCAGCAGCTTAGGAGAGGGAGAAGCTTTCTTT.

This chain joins TRBV28 and TRBJ2-7; D unclear. The length of the CDR3 is 9 residues. Germline V gene lookup returns CDR1 MDHEN and CDR2 SYDVKM. The CDR3 nucleotides read TGTTTTTCTGACTACGAGCAGTACTTC. Its protein product is CFSDYEQYF.

The CDR3 sequence: CASRNFPDTQYF. In DNA form, the CDR3 reads TGTGCCAGCAGGAACTTCCCAGATACGCAGTATTTT. The chain links TRBV27 to TRBJ2-3; D not resolved. V lost 6 bases to trimming and J lost 4 bases, with 8 bases between them. CDR1 is MNHEY, CDR2 SMNVEV, per germline (reference sequence). The CDR3 loop spans 12 amino acids.

The J gene is TRBJ2-7, the V gene TRBV7-9, with D possibly TRBD1 on 5 matching bases. The germline CDR1 and CDR2 sequences are SEHNR and FQNEAQ (reference sequence). This CDR3 is 15 amino acids long. V was pared by 1 base and J by 2 bases, with 12 bases between. DNA for the CDR3: TGTGCCAGCAGCTTAGAGTCAGGGCGGACCTACGAGCAGTACTTC. It specifies CASSLESGRTYEQYF.

The genes are TRBV11-2 and TRBJ2-7; unclear D gene. Trimming took off 3 bases at V and 2 bases at J, with 2 bases between the two ends. Germline CDR1 is SGHAT and CDR2 is FQNNGV. The CDR3 sequence is 11 residues long. CDR3 bases: TGTGCCAGCAGCTTTACCTACGAGCAGTACTTC. Protein product: CASSFTYEQYF.

The chain combines TRBV20-1 with TRBJ2-1; D is tentatively TRBD1 or TRBD2 (5 bases each). The germline V gene has CDR1 DFQATT and CDR2 SNEGSKA (reference sequence). Trimming removed 1 base at V and 7 bases at J, with 20 bases between. This CDR3 contains 16 residues. The CDR3 bases are TGCAGTGCTAGAGGCCTAACTAGGGGCGTTGGGAATGAGCAGTTCTTC. This translates into CSARGLTRGVGNEQFF.

The V gene is TRBV6-1, the J gene TRBJ2-2; possibly TRBD2 for D (6 bases). This CDR3 has 15 amino acids. V was clipped by 6 bases and J by 0 bases, with 11 bases between them. Looked up from germline, CDR1 is MNHNS and CDR2 is SASEGT. This CDR3 reads CASRERLANTGELFF. The CDR3 DNA follows: TGTGCCAGCAGAGAAAGACTAGCGAACACCGGGGAGCTGTTTTTT.

The chain carries TRBV4-2 and TRBJ1-1, with TRBD1 as a possible D gene (5 bases). Trimming took 0 bases from V and 1 from J, leaving 6 bases between them. Germline CDR1 LGHNA, CDR2 YNFKEQ. CDR3 length: 14 residues. The chain's CDR3 is CASSQDRANTEAFF. The CDR3 DNA reads as TGTGCCAGCAGCCAAGACAGGGCGAACACTGAAGCTTTCTTT.

This chain connects TRBV6-4 to TRBJ2-6, with D possibly called TRBD1 or TRBD2 (5 bases each). This CDR3 contains 15 residues. Trimming left V 0 bases short and J 2 bases short, with 5 bases between. Germline CDR1 MRHNA, CDR2 SNTAGT. DNA for the CDR3: TGTGCCAGCAGTGACTCGGGGGCTGGGGCCAACGTCCTGACTTTC. Its translation is CASSDSGAGANVLTF.

The V and J genes are TRBV5-1 and TRBJ1-2, with 7 bases that match TRBD1. V was pared by 0 bases and J by 8 bases, with 13 bases of the junction left unmatched. In germline, CDR1 is SGHRS, CDR2 YFSETQ. This CDR3 has 16 residues. The chain's CDR3 is CASSLEGTERVGGYTF. DNA of the CDR3: TGCGCCAGCAGCTTGGAAGGGACAGAGAGGGTAGGCGGCTACACCTTC.

V usage is TRBV6-2 or TRBV6-3 and J usage is TRBJ2-3; 8 bases fit TRBD2. Germline assignment: CDR1 MNHEY and CDR2 SVGEGT. Losses at the gene ends were 4 bases for V and 1 base for J; bases not matched to a gene: 7. This CDR3 is 16 amino acids long. The CDR3: CASSLPAGEGTDTQYF. The CDR3 nucleotides are TGTGCCAGCAGTTTACCAGCGGGAGAGGGCACAGATACGCAGTATTTT.

This clonotype has more than one count but fewer than ten. The chain joins TRBV2 to TRBJ1-5; maybe TRBD1 (6 bases). The CDR3 has 14 amino acids. In germline, CDR1 is SNHLY, CDR2 FYNNEI. The ends were cut back, 3 bases at V and 1 base at J, with 7 bases in the middle. CDR3 protein: CASSEGGSNQPQHF. CDR3 nucleotide sequence: TGTGCCAGCAGTGAGGGGGGCAGCAATCAGCCCCAGCATTTT.

This chain joins TRBV6-1 and TRBJ1-4, with 7 bases fitting TRBD1. With V trimmed by 2 bases and J by 6 bases, 9 bases remained unmatched. CDR1 is MNHNS, CDR2 SASEGT, per germline. This CDR3 region has 16 residues. CDR3 loop: CASSETTGRSYEKLFF. CDR3 bases: TGTGCCAGCAGTGAAACGACAGGGAGGTCCTATGAAAAACTGTTTTTT.

This clonotype appeared a few times. The chain has TRBV27 and TRBJ1-3, with a tentative D call TRBD1 (5 bases). CDR1 is MNHEY and CDR2 is SMNVEV in the germline V gene (reference sequence). The CDR3 is 17 residues long. The V end lost 6 bases, the J end lost 0 bases, and 18 bases lay between the germline ends. Here the CDR3 reads CASRKLDGTYSGNTIYF. In DNA, the CDR3 is TGTGCCAGCAGGAAGCTCGACGGGACGTACTCTGGAAACACCATATATTTT.

This clonotype is termed medium-sized. The chain employs TRBV4-1 and TRBJ2-7; 12 bases are a match to TRBD2. The germline gives CDR1 MGHRA, CDR2 YSYEKL. The CDR3 is 13 amino acids. Trimming took 4 bases from V and 6 from J; bases not matched to a gene: 1. The CDR3 region is CASSPGLAGEQYF. The CDR3 DNA reads TGCGCCAGCAGCCCGGGACTAGCGGGCGAGCAGTACTTC.

This clonotype has just a few counts. This chain joins TRBV24-1 and TRBJ1-3; D gene uncertain. Germline loops: CDR1 KGHDR, CDR2 SFDVKD. The CDR3 consists of 12 residues. The V and J ends lost 7 bases and 8 bases respectively, with 11 bases between them. In DNA form, the CDR3 reads TGTGCCACCAGCGCCCCTGATTACACCATATATTTT. Its protein is CATSAPDYTIYF.

The genes are TRBV19 and TRBJ1-1; no definite D call. CDR1 is LNHDA, CDR2 SQIVND, per germline (reference sequence). CDR3 length: 15 residues. V was cut by 3 bases and J by 0 bases, with 11 bases left in between. The chain's CDR3 is CASSIYRKMNTEAFF. Written as DNA, the CDR3 is TGTGCCAGTAGTATTTACAGAAAAATGAACACTGAAGCTTTCTTT.

V and J are TRBV5-4 and TRBJ2-1, with 11 bases fitting TRBD1. The ends lost 3 bases at V and 5 bases at J; junction bases unmatched: 7. The CDR3 is 16 residues long. In germline, CDR1 is SGHNT, CDR2 YYREEE (reference sequence). CDR3 protein: CASSSSGQGAHNEQFF. The CDR3 region has the DNA TGTGCCAGCAGCTCCTCCGGACAGGGGGCCCACAATGAGCAGTTCTTC.